The 18 T cell receptor beta chains below come from one sample, sequenced in a study of follicular helper T cells after annual influenza vaccination. Noted time point: 2014-2015 season, 7 days after vaccination. Produced via immunoSEQ multiplex PCR; TCRdb's table is partial and in-frame only. The sample carries approximately 10,000 clones, roughly 80% recorded once. Source: CXCR5+ CD38- circulating T follicular helper cells from blood, taken 7 days after influenza vaccination. Documented subset: circulating Tfh, non-naive CD4+CXCR5+PD-1+ (ICOS+CD38+ or ICOS-CD38-). These receptors were obtained from an adult who received the influenza vaccine.

This clone was detected once. V is TRBV4-3 and J is TRBJ1-5, with 7 bases identical to TRBD1. CDR3 size: 15 residues. V lost 3 bases, J lost 6 bases, and 8 bases stayed unmatched. Germline V gives CDR1 LGHNA, CDR2 YSLEER. CDR3 nucleotide sequence: TGCGCCAGCAGCCAGGCCCTCGCAGGGGGTCAGCCCCAGCATTTT. It encodes CASSQALAGGQPQHF.

The genes are TRBV7-2 and TRBJ2-3; D is uncertain. The CDR3 has 12 amino acids. The V end was cut by 1 base, the J end by 7 bases, with 6 bases between. The germline V gene encodes CDR1 SGHTA and CDR2 FQGNSA. CDR3 region: CASSLDRYTQYF. The DNA for the CDR3 is TGTGCCAGCAGCTTAGATAGATATACGCAGTATTTT.

This clone came up once. The chain carries TRBV5-6 and TRBJ2-5; TRBD1 is a possible D gene (5 bases). Between the trimmed V and J ends, which lost 4 bases and 7 bases, there was a span of 14 bases. Germline loops: CDR1 SGHDT, CDR2 YYEEEE. The CDR3 runs 13 residues. The CDR3 DNA sequence: TGTGCCAGCAGCCTACAGGCCACAGTGACCCAGTACTTC. It codes for CASSLQATVTQYF.

This chain connects TRBV27 to TRBJ2-3; D remains unclear. This CDR3 contains 14 residues. Germline CDR1 MNHEY, CDR2 SMNVEV (reference sequence). Trimming removed 3 bases from V and 6 bases from J, with 13 bases in between. The CDR3 DNA sequence: TGTGCCAGCAGTTTTGGTGTATGGATCGATACGCAGTATTTT. Translating gives CASSFGVWIDTQYF.

V gene TRBV7-2 combines with J gene TRBJ1-1, with TRBD1 identical over 10 bases. Germline V gene lookup returns CDR1 SGHTA and CDR2 FQGNSA. This CDR3 has 13 amino acids. Trimming removed 3 bases from V and 7 bases from J; junction bases left unmatched: 2. The CDR3 coding sequence is TGTGCCAGCAGCTTGGGGACAGGGGTTGAAGCTTTCTTT. It codes for CASSLGTGVEAFF.

The V gene is TRBV7-2, the J gene TRBJ2-5; 8 nucleotides match TRBD2. The V gene's germline CDR1 is SGHTA and CDR2 FQGNSA. Unmatched junction bases numbered 7, after V lost 2 bases and J lost 5 bases. This CDR3 region has 15 residues. The chain's CDR3 is CASSLNSGARETQYF. Written as DNA, the CDR3 is TGTGCCAGCAGCTTAAATAGCGGGGCTAGGGAGACCCAGTACTTC. The full variable domain, completed using reference TRBV7-2 and TRBJ2-5, is GAGVSQSPSNKVTEKGKDVELRCDPISGHTALYWYRQSLGQGLEFLIYFQGNSAPDKSGLPSDRFSAERTGGSVSTLTIQRTQQEDSAVYLCASSLNSGARETQYFGPGTRLLVL.

The V gene is TRBV11-3, the J gene TRBJ2-1, with 9 bases lining up with TRBD1. Germline V lookup: CDR1 SGHNT, CDR2 YENEEA. The CDR3 has 15 amino acids. V trimming: 5 bases; J trimming: 7 bases; junction bases outside the gene matches: 9. CDR3 coding DNA: TGTGCCAGCAGCGGCGGGACAGGGCCTGCTAATGAGCAGTTCTTC. Residues: CASSGGTGPANEQFF.

This clone was picked up a small number of times. J is TRBJ1-4 and V is TRBV7-9; the match to TRBD1 covers 9 bases. The V gene's germline CDR1 is SEHNR and CDR2 FQNEAQ (reference sequence). CDR3 length: 14 amino acids. The trim removed 5 bases at V and 8 bases at J, leaving 6 bases unmatched. The CDR3 is CASSRGQGHEKLFF. The DNA for the CDR3 is TGTGCCAGCAGCCGGGGACAGGGACACGAAAAACTGTTTTTT.

The chain uses TRBV7-2 and TRBJ2-3; 7 nucleotides line up with TRBD2. Germline CDR1 and CDR2: SGHTA and FQGNSA. V shed 4 bases, J shed 6 bases, and the junction held 10 bases outside the gene matches. The CDR3 extends over 15 amino acids. In DNA, the CDR3 is TGTGCCAGCAGCTCCGCCGGGGGGTCGTCGGATACGCAGTATTTT. Amino acid sequence: CASSSAGGSSDTQYF.

Here the CDR3 DNA reads TGTGCCAGCAGCTTTGGGAGGTTGGGAGATACGCAGTATTTT. This codes for CASSFGRLGDTQYF. The rearrangement uses TRBV7-8 and TRBJ2-3; D is perhaps TRBD2 (6 bases). The germline V gene encodes CDR1 SGHVS and CDR2 FQNEAQ. The CDR3 is 14 amino acids. V shed 3 bases and J shed 5 bases, with 12 bases lying between them.

This chain uses TRBV10-1 with TRBJ2-3; unclear D gene. The CDR3 runs 16 residues. The germline V and J ends were trimmed by 0 bases and 1 base, with 11 bases remaining between them. Germline assignment: CDR1 WNHNN and CDR2 SYGVQD (reference sequence). In nucleotides, the CDR3 is TGCGCCAGCAGTGAGTCAACGGCTGGACGCACAGATACGCAGTATTTT. Translation gives CASSESTAGRTDTQYF.

The gene calls are TRBV7-8 and TRBJ1-5, with TRBD1 as a possible D gene (6 bases). The CDR3 runs 16 residues. CDR1 and CDR2 (germline): SGHVS, FQNEAQ. V was clipped by 1 base and J by 0 bases, with 10 bases between them. CDR3 residues: CASSLEGVYSNQPQHF. The CDR3 DNA is TGTGCCAGCAGCTTAGAGGGGGTGTATAGCAATCAGCCCCAGCATTTT. Full variable domain (remainder filled in from reference TRBV7-8 and TRBJ1-5): GAGVSQSPRYKVAKRGQDVALRCDPISGHVSLFWYQQALGQGPEFLTYFQNEAQLDKSGLPSDRFFAERPEGSVSTLKIQRTQQEDSAVYLCASSLEGVYSNQPQHFGDGTRLSIL.

The chain has TRBV28 and TRBJ2-3, with D tentatively TRBD1 or TRBD2 (5 bases each). The germline V gene has CDR1 MDHEN and CDR2 SYDVKM. The CDR3 consists of 15 residues. Between the trimmed V and J ends, which lost 8 bases and 1 base, there was a span of 16 bases. For the CDR3, the DNA is TGTGCCAGCCGCGGTGGGGGTGCGGGCACAGATACGCAGTATTTT. Protein sequence: CASRGGGAGTDTQYF.

The rearrangement links TRBV2 to TRBJ2-1; maybe TRBD2 (6 bases). The CDR3 spans 16 residues. CDR1 is SNHLY and CDR2 is FYNNEI in the germline V gene. V was cut by 0 bases and J by 1 base, with 10 bases left in between. CDR3 amino acids: CASSEAGGGSYNEQFF. CDR3 in DNA: TGTGCCAGCAGTGAAGCGGGGGGTGGGTCCTACAATGAGCAGTTCTTC.

The chain combines TRBV6-6 with TRBJ2-7, with a tentative D call TRBD1 (6 bases). The CDR3 contains 14 residues. The V end lost 6 bases, the J end lost 7 bases, and 19 bases lay between the germline ends. Germline V lookup: CDR1 MNHNY, CDR2 SVGAGI (reference sequence). In nucleotides, the CDR3 is TGTGCCAGCAGCAACAGTGGGGGCTCCGGGGAGCAGTACTTC. Translating gives CASSNSGGSGEQYF.

The chain employs TRBV5-6 and TRBJ2-5, with a weak D call TRBD1 (6 bases). This CDR3 is built from 15 residues. The germline V and J ends were trimmed by 0 bases and 4 bases, with 13 bases remaining between them. Per the germline V gene, CDR1 is SGHDT and CDR2 is YYEEEE. The CDR3 nucleotides are TGTGCCAGCAGCTTGGTGTCAGGGGTAGTAGAGACCCAGTACTTC. Protein: CASSLVSGVVETQYF.

The genes are TRBV9 and TRBJ2-7; TRBD2 agrees at 7 bases. Germline loops: CDR1 SGDLS, CDR2 YYNGEE. The CDR3 consists of 15 residues. V dropped 1 base and J dropped 0; count of bases not matched to a gene: 4. The CDR3 region is CASSVSGTTSYEQYF. For the CDR3, the DNA is TGTGCCAGCAGCGTAAGCGGGACTACCTCCTACGAGCAGTACTTC.

The gene calls are TRBV6-5 and TRBJ2-1, with 7 bases fitting TRBD1. CDR1 and CDR2 (germline): MNHEY, SVGAGI. Trimming took 6 bases from V and 3 from J; bases not matched to a gene: 8. This CDR3 comprises 15 residues. CDR3 DNA: TGTGCCAGCAGATCTCCGGGACAGCTCTACAATGAGCAGTTCTTC. Translated, it gives CASRSPGQLYNEQFF.